The 8 T cell receptor beta chains listed next were all sequenced from one sample in a study of T cell responses to AZD1222 COVID-19 vaccine. TCRdb's table, derived via immunoSEQ multiplex PCR, lists solely in-frame clones and lacks some. The sample lists 150,000 to 180,000 clones, less than 95% occurring once. Source: peripheral blood, taken on day 0 of AZD1222 vaccination. The receptors come from an adult in good health.

J is TRBJ1-1 and V is TRBV28; TRBD1 is a possible D gene (5 bases). The CDR3 is 16 residues long. V was pared by 3 bases and J by 1 base, with 15 bases between. Germline assignment: CDR1 MDHEN and CDR2 SYDVKM. The CDR3 loop reads CASSFGTLRGNTEAFF. CDR3 nucleotides: TGTGCCAGCAGTTTTGGGACCCTTCGGGGGAACACTGAAGCTTTCTTT.

This rearrangement joins TRBV7-9 to TRBJ2-7; D might be TRBD2 (5 bases). The CDR3 is 15 amino acids. The V gene's germline CDR1 is SEHNR and CDR2 FQNEAQ (reference sequence). V lost 1 base to trimming and J lost 6 bases, with 16 bases between them. The CDR3 region is CASSLGAVLVGEQYF. The CDR3 coding sequence is TGTGCCAGCAGCTTAGGCGCCGTACTAGTCGGCGAGCAGTACTTC.

CDR3 bases: TGTGCCAGCAGTTTATCCCGGGACCTGGCCTACAATGAGCAGTTCTTC. This sequence encodes CASSLSRDLAYNEQFF. This chain uses TRBV27 with TRBJ2-1; D may be TRBD1 or TRBD2 (5 bases each). The germline CDR1 and CDR2 sequences are MNHEY and SMNVEV (reference sequence). The CDR3 is 16 residues long. V was shortened by 0 bases and J by 2 bases, with 11 bases between the two germline ends.

The V call is TRBV5-6, the J call TRBJ2-1; no definite D call. The germline V and J ends were trimmed by 0 bases and 0 bases, with 10 bases remaining between them. The CDR3 runs to 16 residues. Per germline, CDR1 SGHDT and CDR2 YYEEEE. The DNA for the CDR3 is TGTGCCAGCAGCTTGGCCTCGTATAGCTCCTACAATGAGCAGTTCTTC. The encoded protein is CASSLASYSSYNEQFF.

V is TRBV28 and J is TRBJ2-7; 7 bases are a match to TRBD2. Germline V gene sequence: CDR1 MDHEN, CDR2 SYDVKM. V lost 8 bases, J lost 13 bases, and 23 bases stayed unmatched. The CDR3 is 15 amino acids. The CDR3 region is CASSVPNQSGEAQYF. The DNA of the CDR3 is TGTGCCAGCTCTGTTCCTAACCAGAGCGGGGAAGCCCAATACTTC.

The V call is TRBV29-1, the J call TRBJ2-3, with TRBD2 identical over 10 bases. The junction had 6 bases not matched to a gene; V was cut back by 6 bases and J by 0 bases. This CDR3 comprises 15 residues. Per germline, CDR1 SQVTM and CDR2 ANQGSEA. The CDR3 DNA reads TGCAGCGTGGAGCTGACTAGCGGGAGCACAGATACGCAGTATTTT. Translated, it gives CSVELTSGSTDTQYF.

The chain recombines TRBV27 with TRBJ2-7, with D possibly being TRBD1 (5 bases). The CDR3 has 14 amino acids. CDR1 is MNHEY, CDR2 SMNVEV, per germline (reference sequence). V lost 5 bases and J 4 bases, leaving 15 bases between the germline ends. The CDR3 bases are TGTGCCAGCAGTACCAGGGCGACAGCTTACGAGCAGTACTTC. Translation gives CASSTRATAYEQYF.

The genes are TRBV7-3 and TRBJ1-1, with a tentative D call TRBD1 (5 bases). CDR3 length equals 13 residues. V gave up 2 bases and J gave up 3 bases, with 7 bases separating them. CDR1 is SGHTA, CDR2 FQGTGA, per germline. Here the CDR3 reads CASSLGGHTEAFF. CDR3 sequence (DNA): TGTGCCAGCAGCTTAGGGGGACACACTGAAGCTTTCTTT.